Listed here are 30 T cell receptor beta chains from one sample, sequenced in a study of blood T cell repertoires in COVID-19. Using immunoSEQ multiplex PCR, the repertoire was profiled, and TCRdb retains in-frame clones only, with some absent. Of a few hundred thousand clones listed, more than 75% are singletons. Sequencing used peripheral blood. These receptors were obtained from a man aged 45-65 years with acute or convalescent COVID-19.

This clone was seen only a few times. The chain recombines TRBV7-2 with TRBJ1-5; TRBD1 aligns across 9 bases. V lost 5 bases to trimming and J lost 7 bases; unmatched junction nucleotides: 0. This CDR3 comprises 12 residues. From germline, CDR1 is SGHTA and CDR2 FQGNSA. The CDR3 DNA reads TGTGCCAGCAGCGGACAGGGGCAGCCCCAGCATTTT. It specifies CASSGQGQPQHF.

In nucleotides, the CDR3 is TGTGCCAGCAGCAACCCGACAAGACGAGATGAAAAACTGTTTTTT. Protein: CASSNPTRRDEKLFF. The V gene is TRBV7-9, the J gene TRBJ1-4; D is unresolved. Trimming shortened V by 5 bases and J by 6 bases, and 16 bases separated the two germline ends. The CDR3 totals 15 residues. Germline CDR1 is SEHNR and CDR2 is FQNEAQ (reference sequence).

The genes are TRBV29-1 and TRBJ2-2, with D possibly being TRBD1 (6 bases). Germline loops: CDR1 SQVTM, CDR2 ANQGSEA. V dropped 6 bases and J dropped 4 bases, with 12 bases sitting between them. The CDR3 is 13 residues long. CDR3 bases: TGCAGCGTACAGGGCCCGGGCACCGGGGAGCTGTTTTTT. Translated, it gives CSVQGPGTGELFF.

V and J are TRBV6-1 and TRBJ2-7, with 8 bases identical to TRBD1. Germline CDR1 and CDR2: MNHNS and SASEGT. This CDR3 region has 14 residues. The V and J ends lost 3 bases and 5 bases, in that order; junction bases with no gene match: 6. CDR3 nucleotides: TGTGCCAGCAGTGATGGGACAGGTTGGAACGAGCAGTACTTC. Its protein product is CASSDGTGWNEQYF.

The chain links TRBV5-1 to TRBJ1-6; no clear D gene. The CDR3 has 15 amino acids. Germline loops: CDR1 SGHRS, CDR2 YFSETQ. V was cut by 0 bases and J by 5 bases, with 9 bases left in between. The CDR3 DNA reads TGCGCCAGCAGCTTGGGAGGGTACCATAATTCACCCCTCCACTTT. This encodes CASSLGGYHNSPLHF.

The CDR3 is CASSNTGVNEQFF. DNA for the CDR3: TGTGCCAGCAGCAATACAGGGGTGAATGAGCAGTTCTTC. This chain joins TRBV3-1 (or the pseudogene TRBV3-2) and TRBJ2-1, with 7 nucleotides matching TRBD1. The V gene end was trimmed by 5 bases and the J gene end by 7 bases; junction bases not matched to a gene: 5. Looked up from germline, CDR1 is LGHDT and CDR2 is YNNKEL (reference sequence). CDR3 size: 13 residues.

This clone was found a few times. The chain joins TRBV18 to TRBJ1-4; the D is unclear. With 2 bases removed from V and 4 bases from J, the gap between germline ends came to 8 bases. The CDR3 is made up of 14 amino acids. Germline V lookup: CDR1 KGHSH, CDR2 LQKENI. The CDR3 DNA reads as TGTGCCAGCTCACCAGGGCGGGGTAATGAAAAACTGTTTTTT. Amino acid sequence: CASSPGRGNEKLFF.

J is TRBJ1-6 and V is TRBV5-1; D possibly corresponds to TRBD1 (6 bases). Germline V gives CDR1 SGHRS, CDR2 YFSETQ. The CDR3 has 14 residues. Trimming stripped 0 bases from V and 9 bases from J, with 10 bases between. The chain's CDR3 is CASSLGQDSSPLHF. The CDR3 bases are TGCGCCAGCAGCTTGGGACAGGACAGTTCACCCCTCCACTTT.

This chain uses TRBV5-1 with TRBJ2-1; 9 bases agree with TRBD1. Germline V gene sequence: CDR1 SGHRS, CDR2 YFSETQ. The CDR3 runs to 15 residues. V trimming: 1 base; J trimming: 6 bases; junction bases outside the gene matches: 5. The CDR3 sequence is CASSLLGTGFNEQFF. DNA of the CDR3: TGCGCCAGCAGCTTGTTGGGGACAGGGTTCAATGAGCAGTTCTTC.

This clone appeared once. This chain connects TRBV18 to TRBJ2-6; no clear D. The ends were cut back, 2 bases at V and 0 bases at J, with 11 bases in the middle. The germline gives CDR1 KGHSH, CDR2 LQKENI. This CDR3 is 17 amino acids long. The CDR3 region is CASSPSSSTSGANVLTF. DNA of the CDR3: TGTGCCAGCTCACCAAGCTCCTCTACCTCTGGGGCCAACGTCCTGACTTTC.

The rearrangement links TRBV18 to TRBJ1-5, with 8 nucleotides matching TRBD1. The CDR3 is 17 residues long. Germline values: CDR1 KGHSH, CDR2 LQKENI. V lost 3 bases, J lost 2 bases, and 9 bases stayed unmatched. The CDR3: CASSPSRDRMGNQPQHF. The CDR3 region has the DNA TGTGCCAGCTCACCTTCTCGGGACAGGATGGGCAATCAGCCCCAGCATTTT. Complete variable domain (other parts from reference TRBV18 and TRBJ1-5): NAGVMQNPRHLVRRRGQEARLRCSPMKGHSHVYWYRQLPEEGLKFMVYLQKENIIDESGMPKERFSAEFPKEGPSILRIQQVVRGDSAAYFCASSPSRDRMGNQPQHFGDGTRLSIL.

The chain is built from TRBV29-1 and TRBJ2-3; D uncertain. Trimming took off 6 bases at V and 6 bases at J, with 10 bases between the two ends. The V gene's germline CDR1 is SQVTM and CDR2 ANQGSEA. CDR3 length equals 11 residues. CDR3 DNA: TGCAGCGTAAATTCCCGGGATACGCAGTATTTT. It codes for CSVNSRDTQYF.

This sequence joins TRBV9 and TRBJ2-1, with TRBD2 matching 10 bases. With V trimmed by 0 bases and J by 4 bases, 10 bases remained unmatched. This CDR3 has 18 residues. Germline CDR1 reads SGDLS; CDR2 reads YYNGEE. CDR3 residues: CASSVGSSGGPLYNEQFF. DNA of the CDR3: TGTGCCAGCAGCGTAGGGAGTAGCGGGGGGCCCTTATACAATGAGCAGTTCTTC.

This clone was detected once. The sample carries other DNA sequences with the same CDR3. The chain combines TRBV5-1 with TRBJ2-7, with D maybe TRBD1 (5 bases). Trimming removed 4 bases at V and 1 base at J, with 12 bases between. The CDR3 runs to 14 residues. Germline CDR1 and CDR2: SGHRS and YFSETQ. CDR3 sequence: CASSLQGESYEQYF. CDR3 DNA sequence: TGCGCCAGCAGCCTCCAGGGCGAATCCTACGAGCAGTACTTC.

On this clone itself: At one end, the junction sequence differs from germline, possibly due to a read error. V usage is TRBV29-1 and J usage is TRBJ1-2; D gene uncertain. The CDR3 extends over 13 amino acids. Germline CDR1 reads SQVTM; CDR2 reads ANQGSEA. Here the CDR3 DNA reads TGCAGCGTTCGTGCGTGGGCTAAGTATGGCTACACCTTC. Protein sequence: CSVRAWAKYGYTF. The complete variable domain, with remaining parts taken from reference TRBV29-1 and TRBJ1-2, reads SAVISQKPSRDICQRGTSLTIQCQVDSQVTMMFWYRQQPGQSLTLIATANQGSEATYESGFVIDKFPISRPNLTFSTLTVSNMSPEDSSIYLCSVRAWAKYGYTFGSGTRLTVV.

The genes are TRBV19 and TRBJ1-2; weak D call: TRBD1 (6 bases). This CDR3 has 16 amino acids. From germline, CDR1 is LNHDA and CDR2 SQIVND (reference sequence). Trimming removed 7 bases at V and 2 bases at J, with 20 bases between. As DNA, the CDR3 is TGTGCCAGTACATCCCCCGCCCTAGGACAGAACTATGGCTACACCTTC. Protein sequence: CASTSPALGQNYGYTF.

The rearrangement uses TRBV19 and TRBJ1-5; 9 bases match TRBD1. The germline CDR1 and CDR2 sequences are LNHDA and SQIVND (reference sequence). Trimming cost V 7 bases and J 2 bases; bases outside gene matches: 9. The CDR3 is made up of 16 amino acids. The CDR3 DNA follows: TGTGCCAGTAACAAGGGACAGGGAGGTGGCAATCAGCCCCAGCATTTT. Its translation is CASNKGQGGGNQPQHF.

V usage is TRBV5-1 and J usage is TRBJ1-4; TRBD1 is a possible D gene (6 bases). CDR1 is SGHRS, CDR2 YFSETQ, per germline. V dropped 2 bases and J dropped 6 bases, with 20 bases sitting between them. The CDR3 is made up of 17 amino acids. The CDR3 protein is CASSLWQGTSSYEKLFF. The DNA of the CDR3 is TGCGCCAGCAGCTTATGGCAGGGGACGAGTAGTTATGAAAAACTGTTTTTT.

The rearrangement joins TRBV7-9 to TRBJ1-5; the D is unclear. The ends were cut back, 5 bases at V and 7 bases at J, with 15 bases in the middle. Looked up from germline, CDR1 is SEHNR and CDR2 is FQNEAQ (reference sequence). The CDR3 consists of 14 residues. In DNA form, the CDR3 reads TGTGCCAGCAGCCCCTCAGGAGGTCCGCAGCCCCAGCATTTT. It yields the protein CASSPSGGPQPQHF.

The V call is TRBV7-8, the J call TRBJ2-7, with 8 bases aligning to TRBD1. Trimming at V came to 5 bases and at J to 3 bases, leaving 9 bases not matched to a gene. The CDR3 consists of 15 residues. Germline-derived CDR1 and CDR2 are SGHVS and FQNEAQ. CDR3 DNA: TGTGCCAGCAGCCCATCCCGGGACAGGCTCTACGAGCAGTACTTC. Translation: CASSPSRDRLYEQYF.

The chain links TRBV6-7 to TRBJ1-5; tentative D call: TRBD1 (6 bases). TRBV6-7 is an ORF, with its function uncertain. The CDR3 covers 17 residues. Trimming removed 0 bases at V and 6 bases at J, with 18 bases between. The CDR3 DNA sequence: TGTGCCAGCAGTTACTCCGATCCCGAGACAGGTCTTCAGCCCCAGCATTTT. Translation gives CASSYSDPETGLQPQHF.

This clone was seen only once. The chain joins TRBV4-1 to TRBJ1-2; unclear D gene. CDR1 is MGHRA, CDR2 YSYEKL, per germline. V was trimmed by 2 bases and J by 6 bases, leaving 16 bases between them. The CDR3 consists of 15 residues. CDR3 nucleotide sequence: TGCGCCAGCAGCCAATCCAACTCCCCGAGGGATGGCTACACCTTC. This sequence encodes CASSQSNSPRDGYTF.

The V and J genes are TRBV11-2 and TRBJ1-4; TRBD1 might be the D (5 bases). V dropped 2 bases and J dropped 8 bases, with 12 bases sitting between them. The CDR3 sequence is 14 residues long. CDR1 SGHAT and CDR2 FQNNGV come from the germline V gene. This CDR3 reads CASSLRPGGEKLFF. DNA for the CDR3: TGTGCCAGCAGCTTAAGACCGGGGGGAGAAAAACTGTTTTTT. The full variable domain, its missing parts supplied by reference TRBV11-2 and TRBJ1-4, is EAGVAQSPRYKIIEKRQSVAFWCNPISGHATLYWYQQILGQGPKLLIQFQNNGVVDDSQLPKDRFSAERLKGVDSTLKIQPAKLEDSAVYLCASSLRPGGEKLFFGSGTQLSVL.

V gene TRBV2 combines with J gene TRBJ2-2; tentative D call: TRBD2 (6 bases). CDR1 SNHLY and CDR2 FYNNEI come from the germline V gene. Trimming cost V 10 bases and J 6 bases, with 15 bases left between them. This CDR3 spans 13 amino acids. CDR3 bases: TGTGCCAACACTCGGAGGGAACCCGGGGAGCTGTTTTTT. Protein sequence: CANTRREPGELFF.

The rearrangement joins TRBV5-6 to TRBJ1-2; TRBD1 matches at 9 bases. Germline assignment: CDR1 SGHDT and CDR2 YYEEEE. After removal of 4 bases from V and 7 bases from J, the junction contained 11 bases not matched to a gene. This CDR3 comprises 15 residues. CDR3 residues: CASSPLRGQGFGYTF. The CDR3 DNA follows: TGTGCCAGCAGCCCCCTACGGGGACAGGGTTTTGGCTACACCTTC.

CDR3 DNA sequence: TGTGCCAGCAGGGGGACAGGGGTCGCTGGAAACACCATATATTTT. Translation gives CASRGTGVAGNTIYF. The V call is TRBV7-2, the J call TRBJ1-3; 10 nucleotides agree with TRBD1. V lost 6 bases, J lost 2 bases, and 4 bases stayed unmatched. From germline, CDR1 is SGHTA and CDR2 FQGNSA. The CDR3 totals 15 residues. The full variable domain, its missing parts supplied by reference TRBV7-2 and TRBJ1-3, is GAGVSQSPSNKVTEKGKDVELRCDPISGHTALYWYRQSLGQGLEFLIYFQGNSAPDKSGLPSDRFSAERTGGSVSTLTIQRTQQEDSAVYLCASRGTGVAGNTIYFGEGSWLTVV.

The rearrangement links TRBV29-1 to TRBJ1-5, with 9 bases matching TRBD1. Trimming removed 4 bases from V and 4 bases from J; junction bases left unmatched: 5. CDR3 length: 14 residues. In germline, CDR1 is SQVTM, CDR2 ANQGSEA. CDR3 DNA sequence: TGCAGCGTTGTAGACAGGGGGGCAAATCAGCCCCAGCATTTT. Translation gives CSVVDRGANQPQHF.

This clone was observed a single time. This sequence joins TRBV5-4 and TRBJ1-2, with D perhaps matching TRBD1 (6 bases). V lost 4 bases and J lost 7, with 17 bases in between. CDR3 length: 14 residues. Germline CDR1 is SGHNT and CDR2 is YYREEE (reference sequence). CDR3 in DNA: TGTGCCAGCAGCGTCGTGGCCTACAGGGCTGGCTACACCTTC. Translated: CASSVVAYRAGYTF.

This chain connects TRBV5-1 to TRBJ1-1; 10 bases are shared with TRBD1. Per the germline V gene, CDR1 is SGHRS and CDR2 is YFSETQ. The CDR3 is made up of 14 amino acids. J lost 6 bases, V lost 0 bases, and 2 bases had no gene match. This chain's CDR3 is CASSLGDRGAEAFF. CDR3 DNA sequence: TGCGCCAGCAGCTTGGGGGACAGGGGCGCTGAAGCTTTCTTT.

The J gene is TRBJ2-7, the V gene TRBV2, with 7 positions matching TRBD1. The V segment lost 0 bases and the J segment 3 bases; nucleotides outside the gene matches: 5. The CDR3 loop spans 15 amino acids. CDR1 is SNHLY and CDR2 is FYNNEI in the germline V gene. The CDR3 loop is CASSEAGQIFYEQYF. As DNA, the CDR3 is TGTGCCAGCAGTGAAGCGGGACAGATTTTCTACGAGCAGTACTTC. The full variable domain, rest sourced from reference TRBV2 and TRBJ2-7, is EPEVTQTPSHQVTQMGQEVILRCVPISNHLYFYWYRQILGQKVEFLVSFYNNEISEKSEIFDDQFSVERPDGSNFTLKIRSTKLEDSAMYFCASSEAGQIFYEQYFGPGTRLTVT.